This T cell receptor (beta chain) was observed in a study of shared clonotypes between healthy human individuals. The study, taken as a whole, reports: Sampling involved blood alone; tissue repertoires likely differ.

The method was immunoSEQ multiplex PCR; TCRdb's version includes in-frame clones alone and lacks a portion of them. The sample holds about 1.5 million clones, under 99% seen once. Points on this clone: Antigen specificity is unknown.

CDR1 is SEHNR and CDR2 is FQNEAQ in the germline V gene (reference sequence). The CDR3 contains 15 residues. Trimming removed 4 bases at V and 4 bases at J, with 17 bases between. The V and J genes are TRBV7-9 and TRBJ2-7, with D possibly TRBD2 on 6 matching bases. The source is a man between 25 and 39 years old in good health. The specimen sequenced was naive CD4+ T cells sorted from blood. Subset: CD45RA+ positively selected. DNA for the CDR3: TGTGCCAGCAGCTCGCAGTTCGGGAGTTATTACGAGCAGTACTTC. Translated, it gives CASSSQFGSYYEQYF.